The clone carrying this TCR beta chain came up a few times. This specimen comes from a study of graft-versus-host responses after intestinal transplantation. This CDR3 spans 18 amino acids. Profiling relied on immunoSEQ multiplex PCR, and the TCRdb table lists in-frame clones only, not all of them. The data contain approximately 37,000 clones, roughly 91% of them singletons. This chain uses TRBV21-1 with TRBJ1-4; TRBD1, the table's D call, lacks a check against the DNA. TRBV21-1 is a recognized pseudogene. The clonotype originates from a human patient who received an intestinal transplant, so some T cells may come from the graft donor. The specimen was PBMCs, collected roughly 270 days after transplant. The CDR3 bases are TGTGCCAGCAGCAAAACCGACTTCGACAGGGCGATTAATGAAAAACTGTTTTTT. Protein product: CASSKTDFDRAINEKLFF.